The rows below give T cell receptor beta chains drawn from one sample of a study of T cell repertoires in cytomegalovirus infection. A single record per CDR3 protein comes from TCRdb applying MiXCR to the reads. The sample lists 450,000 to 550,000 distinct CDR3 sequences, about 42% occurring once. What these receptors recognize is not known. Sequenced material: cultured PBMCs, taken from culture after CMV antigen stimulation. The origin of the receptors is a human donor in good health (CMV status not recorded). Some clones in this sample may be carry-over from other donors' samples. The CDR3 runs from the conserved cysteine through the conserved F or W. D genes are given only for firm matches. Size tells how often a clone was seen (once, few, many) or the class of an expanded clone, and some rows leave it out.

j_call: TRBJ2-1; clone_size: .; d_call: TRBD2; v_call: TRBV12-3/TRBV12-4; cdr3_aa: CASREAGGPDEQFF; cdr3_nt: TGTGCCAGCAGGGAAGCGGGAGGGCCAGATGAGCAGTTCTTC
j_call: TRBJ2-1; clone_size: few; d_call: .; v_call: TRBV6-1; cdr3_aa: CASQSCPPPPYNEQFF; cdr3_nt: TGTGCCAGCCAAAGCTGCCCCCCACCTCCTTACAATGAGCAGTTCTTC
j_call: TRBJ2-7; clone_size: .; d_call: TRBD1; v_call: TRBV28; cdr3_aa: CASSSTGTGNAYEQYF; cdr3_nt: TGTGCCAGCAGTTCAACCGGGACAGGGAACGCGTACGAGCAGTACTTC
j_call: TRBJ2-7; clone_size: .; d_call: .; v_call: TRBV12-3/TRBV12-4; cdr3_aa: CASSHPDSLYEQYF; cdr3_nt: TGTGCCAGCAGTCACCCTGACTCCCTCTACGAGCAGTACTTC
j_call: TRBJ2-1; clone_size: .; d_call: .; v_call: TRBV7-2; cdr3_aa: CASSLNSNDEQFF; cdr3_nt: TGTGCCAGCAGCTTAAATTCGAACGATGAGCAGTTCTTC
j_call: TRBJ2-7; clone_size: few; d_call: .; v_call: TRBV12-3/TRBV12-4; cdr3_aa: CASRPGEKYEQYF; cdr3_nt: TGTGCCAGCAGACCGGGCGAGAAATACGAGCAGTACTTC
j_call: TRBJ2-3; clone_size: .; d_call: .; v_call: TRBV6-6; cdr3_aa: CASSYSPEITDTQYF; cdr3_nt: TGTGCCAGCAGTTACTCACCAGAGATCACAGATACGCAGTATTTT
j_call: TRBJ2-5; clone_size: .; d_call: .; v_call: TRBV12-3/TRBV12-4; cdr3_aa: CASSFSRDGTQYF; cdr3_nt: TGTGCCAGCAGTTTTTCCAGGGATGGGACCCAGTACTTC
j_call: TRBJ2-5; clone_size: few; d_call: .; v_call: TRBV7-9; cdr3_aa: CASSSSAEVQETQYF; cdr3_nt: TGTGCCAGCAGCTCCTCGGCCGAGGTCCAAGAGACCCAGTACTTC
j_call: TRBJ1-4; clone_size: few; d_call: .; v_call: TRBV4-1; cdr3_aa: CASSQDISTGHYSLFF; cdr3_nt: TGCGCCAGCAGCCAAGATATTAGTACAGGGCACTACTCACTGTTTTTT
j_call: TRBJ2-1; clone_size: .; d_call: .; v_call: TRBV7-4; cdr3_aa: CASSPKGPVKGSSYNEQFF; cdr3_nt: TGTGCCAGCAGCCCTAAAGGGCCTGTTAAGGGGAGCTCCTACAATGAGCAGTTCTTC
j_call: TRBJ2-4; clone_size: .; d_call: .; v_call: TRBV7-3; cdr3_aa: CASSPEASSTAPWVTKNIQYF; cdr3_nt: TGTGCCAGCAGCCCGGAAGCCTCCTCGACAGCCCCATGGGTTACCAAAAACATTCAGTACTTC
j_call: TRBJ2-1; clone_size: few; d_call: TRBD2; v_call: TRBV20-1; cdr3_aa: CSAIRLAGTYNEQFF; cdr3_nt: TGCAGTGCTATTCGACTAGCGGGGACCTACAATGAGCAGTTCTTC
j_call: TRBJ2-4; clone_size: .; d_call: .; v_call: TRBV28; cdr3_aa: CASRGQLGRLLAKNIQYF; cdr3_nt: TGTGCCAGCAGAGGACAGCTGGGCCGCCTTTTAGCCAAAAACATTCAGTACTTC
j_call: TRBJ2-7; clone_size: .; d_call: .; v_call: TRBV7-8; cdr3_aa: CASSSRISYEQYF; cdr3_nt: TGTGCCAGCAGCTCACGGATCTCCTACGAGCAGTACTTC
j_call: TRBJ1-2; clone_size: .; d_call: TRBD1; v_call: TRBV10-3; cdr3_aa: CAITPGQGSNYGYTF; cdr3_nt: TGTGCCATCACCCCCGGACAGGGGTCTAACTATGGCTACACCTTC